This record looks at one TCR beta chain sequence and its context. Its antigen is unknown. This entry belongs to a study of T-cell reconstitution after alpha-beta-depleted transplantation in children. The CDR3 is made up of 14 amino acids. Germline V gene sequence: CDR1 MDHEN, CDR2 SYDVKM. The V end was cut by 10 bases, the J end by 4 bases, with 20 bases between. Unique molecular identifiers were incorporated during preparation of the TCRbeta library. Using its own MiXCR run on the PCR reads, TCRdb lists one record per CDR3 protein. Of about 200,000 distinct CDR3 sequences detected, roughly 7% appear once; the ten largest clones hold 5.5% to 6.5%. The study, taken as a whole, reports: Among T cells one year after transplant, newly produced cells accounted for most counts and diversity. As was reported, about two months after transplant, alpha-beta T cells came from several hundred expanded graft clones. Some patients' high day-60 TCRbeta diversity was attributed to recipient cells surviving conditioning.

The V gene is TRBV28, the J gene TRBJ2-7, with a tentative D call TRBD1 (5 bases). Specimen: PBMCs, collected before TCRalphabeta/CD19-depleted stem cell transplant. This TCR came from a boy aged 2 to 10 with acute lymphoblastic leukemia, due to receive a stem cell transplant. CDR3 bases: TGTGCCACCACGCCGACAGCCACACCTTACGAGCAGTACTTC. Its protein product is CATTPTATPYEQYF.